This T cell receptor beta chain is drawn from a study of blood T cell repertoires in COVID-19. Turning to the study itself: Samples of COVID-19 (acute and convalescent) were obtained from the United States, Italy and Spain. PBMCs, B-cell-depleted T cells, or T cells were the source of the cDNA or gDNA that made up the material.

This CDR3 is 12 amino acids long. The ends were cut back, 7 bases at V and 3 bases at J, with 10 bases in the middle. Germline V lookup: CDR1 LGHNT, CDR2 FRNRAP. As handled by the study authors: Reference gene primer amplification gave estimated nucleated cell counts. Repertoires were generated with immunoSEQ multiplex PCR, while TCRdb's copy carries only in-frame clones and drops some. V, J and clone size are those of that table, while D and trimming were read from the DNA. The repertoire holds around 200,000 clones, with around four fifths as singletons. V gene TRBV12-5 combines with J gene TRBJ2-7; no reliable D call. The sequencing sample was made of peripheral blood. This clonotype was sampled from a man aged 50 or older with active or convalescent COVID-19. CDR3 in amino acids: CASAGTNYEQYF. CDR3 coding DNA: TGTGCTAGTGCCGGCACTAACTACGAGCAGTACTTC.